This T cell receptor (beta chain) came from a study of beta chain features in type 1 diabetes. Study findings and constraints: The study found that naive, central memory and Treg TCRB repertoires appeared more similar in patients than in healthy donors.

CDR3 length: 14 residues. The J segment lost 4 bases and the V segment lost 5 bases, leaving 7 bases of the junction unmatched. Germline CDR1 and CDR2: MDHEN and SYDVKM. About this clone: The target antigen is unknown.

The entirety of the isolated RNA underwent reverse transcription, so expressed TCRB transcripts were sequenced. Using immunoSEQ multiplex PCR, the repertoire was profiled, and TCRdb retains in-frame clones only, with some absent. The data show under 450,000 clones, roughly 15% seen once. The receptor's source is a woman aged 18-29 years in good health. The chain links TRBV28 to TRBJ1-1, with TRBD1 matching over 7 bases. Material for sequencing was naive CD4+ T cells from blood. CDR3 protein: CASSPGGLGTEAFF. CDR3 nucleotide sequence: TGTGCCAGCAGTCCAGGGGGGCTGGGCACTGAAGCTTTCTTT.